What follows are 27 T cell receptor beta chains derived from one specimen sequenced in a study of blood T cell repertoires in COVID-19. The repertoire was sequenced with immunoSEQ multiplex PCR; TCRdb's copy has only in-frame clones and lacks some. This table has over 60,000 clones, roughly 71% appearing once. The sample comprised peripheral blood. These receptors came from a human donor in a cohort sampled during active COVID-19.

The chain couples TRBV24-1 to TRBJ1-5; D not certain. Germline V gene sequence: CDR1 KGHDR, CDR2 SFDVKD. V was shortened by 8 bases and J by 5 bases, with 21 bases between the two germline ends. The CDR3 loop spans 16 amino acids. The CDR3 sequence: CATTPLEGALYQPQHF. DNA of the CDR3: TGTGCCACCACCCCCTTGGAAGGAGCCTTATATCAGCCCCAGCATTTT.

The chain has TRBV4-2 and TRBJ2-2; TRBD2 agrees at 12 bases. Germline loops: CDR1 LGHNA, CDR2 YNFKEQ. The CDR3 loop spans 17 amino acids. Trimming took 4 bases from V and 1 from J; bases not matched to a gene: 4. As DNA, the CDR3 is TGTGCCAGCAGCCGACGGACTAGCGGGGAGAACACCGGGGAGCTGTTTTTT. Its protein is CASSRRTSGENTGELFF.

The chain links TRBV5-6 to TRBJ2-4; D not certain. Trimming cost V 0 bases and J 0 bases, with 10 bases left between them. This CDR3 contains 16 residues. The germline V gene has CDR1 SGHDT and CDR2 YYEEEE. CDR3 coding DNA: TGTGCCAGCAGCTTGGGCAGTCTTCTAGCCAAAAACATTCAGTACTTC. It is translated as CASSLGSLLAKNIQYF.

This chain connects TRBV7-3 to TRBJ2-5; D remains ambiguous. CDR3 length: 13 residues. Looked up from germline, CDR1 is SGHTA and CDR2 is FQGTGA. V lost 3 bases and J lost 4, with 9 bases in between. The CDR3 region is CASSFAGRETQYF. CDR3 DNA: TGTGCCAGCAGCTTTGCTGGGCGAGAGACCCAGTACTTC.

This clone was observed once. V usage is TRBV30 and J usage is TRBJ1-2, with D uncertain. The CDR3 loop spans 12 amino acids. Deletions cut 3 bases from V and 7 bases from J, with 12 bases between. From germline, CDR1 is GTSNPN and CDR2 SVGIG (reference sequence). The CDR3 sequence is CAWSRNSVGYTF. CDR3 sequence (DNA): TGTGCCTGGAGCCGTAATTCGGTTGGCTACACCTTC.

This clone was recorded once. The V and J genes are TRBV25-1 and TRBJ2-2, with a weak D call TRBD1 (6 bases). The length of the CDR3 is 13 residues. V shed 8 bases and J shed 4 bases, with 11 bases lying between them. CDR1 and CDR2 (germline): MGHDK, SYGVNS. The DNA for the CDR3 is TGTGCCAGCCGGACAGATCTCACCGGGGAGCTGTTTTTT. As protein: CASRTDLTGELFF.

V is TRBV4-1 and J is TRBJ1-1; unclear D gene. The CDR3 sequence is 16 residues long. V was pared by 7 bases and J by 2 bases, with 20 bases between. Looked up from germline, CDR1 is MGHRA and CDR2 is YSYEKL. The CDR3: CASNPTETVRNTEAFF. DNA of the CDR3: TGCGCCAGCAACCCCACGGAGACCGTTAGAAACACTGAAGCTTTCTTT.

The chain uses TRBV18 and TRBJ1-1, with TRBD1 matching 7 bases. CDR1 KGHSH and CDR2 LQKENI come from the germline V gene. The CDR3 has 15 amino acids. V gave up 4 bases and J gave up 1 base; unmatched junction bases: 6. The chain's CDR3 is CASSRDRSQNTEAFF. The CDR3 nucleotides are TGTGCCAGCTCACGGGACAGAAGTCAGAACACTGAAGCTTTCTTT.

The V gene is TRBV6-5, the J gene TRBJ2-2; D unclear. CDR3 length: 14 amino acids. The V end lost 6 bases, the J end lost 0 bases, and 8 bases lay between the germline ends. Germline V gives CDR1 MNHEY, CDR2 SVGAGI. This CDR3 is CASSRNSNTGELFF. CDR3 sequence (DNA): TGTGCCAGCAGCAGAAATTCGAACACCGGGGAGCTGTTTTTT.

V usage is TRBV7-9 and J usage is TRBJ1-1; D is ambiguous. CDR1 and CDR2 from the germline V gene are SEHNR and FQNEAQ (reference sequence). V lost 5 bases and J lost 6, with 10 bases in between. The CDR3 consists of 12 residues. CDR3 DNA sequence: TGTGCCAGCAGCCGAGACTCCGCTGAAGCTTTCTTT. Translation gives CASSRDSAEAFF.

The V gene is TRBV5-8, the J gene TRBJ2-7; D is possibly TRBD1 (6 bases). The CDR3 has 15 amino acids. Trimming removed 3 bases from V and 2 bases from J, with 15 bases in between. Germline values: CDR1 SGHTS, CDR2 YDEGEE. CDR3 sequence reads: CASSSDSLAPYEQYF. CDR3 in DNA: TGTGCCAGCAGCTCGGACAGCCTGGCCCCCTACGAGCAGTACTTC.

The chain joins TRBV27 to TRBJ2-1; maybe TRBD2 (7 bases). Per germline, CDR1 MNHEY and CDR2 SMNVEV (reference sequence). The CDR3 has 16 amino acids. Trimming took 5 bases from V and 4 from J, leaving 18 bases between them. The chain's CDR3 is CASSPLGGAGYNEQFF. The CDR3 coding sequence is TGTGCCAGCAGTCCTCTGGGGGGGGCAGGGTACAATGAGCAGTTCTTC.

This clone was counted at least ten times. The chain employs TRBV10-3 and TRBJ2-1; 7 positions agree with TRBD2. The CDR3 consists of 14 residues. Germline V gene lookup returns CDR1 ENHRY and CDR2 SYGVKD. With 7 bases clipped from V and 5 bases from J, the junction kept 8 bases outside the gene matches. The CDR3 sequence: CAIKRGRGDNEQFF. The DNA of the CDR3 is TGTGCCATCAAGCGCGGGAGAGGGGACAATGAGCAGTTCTTC.

The V and J genes are TRBV27 and TRBJ1-2; D call uncertain. The V gene lost 4 bases and the J gene lost 1 base, with 7 bases spanning the gap. Germline V gene data show CDR1 as MNHEY and CDR2 as SMNVEV (reference sequence). This CDR3 has 13 amino acids. The CDR3 region is CASSSFSNYGYTF. In DNA form, the CDR3 reads TGTGCCAGCAGTTCTTTTAGTAACTATGGCTACACCTTC.

This clone has a single count. The chain joins TRBV7-8 to TRBJ2-7, with 13 nucleotides matching TRBD2. V dropped 5 bases and J dropped 7; count of bases not matched to a gene: 8. Germline CDR1 and CDR2: SGHVS and FQNEAQ. The CDR3 extends over 15 amino acids. The CDR3 sequence: CASSAGLAGAGEQYF. In DNA, the CDR3 is TGTGCCAGCAGCGCCGGACTAGCGGGAGCGGGGGAGCAGTACTTC.

Only one count was recorded for this clone. The chain employs TRBV7-2 and TRBJ2-3, with D tentatively TRBD1 (7 bases). CDR3 length equals 15 residues. Germline CDR1 reads SGHTA; CDR2 reads FQGNSA. V was shortened by 4 bases and J by 6 bases, with 17 bases between the two germline ends. DNA of the CDR3: TGTGCCAGCAGCTCAGGGGGGAGGTCACACGATACGCAGTATTTT. Protein sequence: CASSSGGRSHDTQYF.

The J gene is TRBJ1-5, the V gene TRBV6-5, with TRBD1 matching over 7 bases. CDR1 and CDR2 (germline): MNHEY, SVGAGI. The CDR3 loop spans 15 amino acids. Germline trimming cut 11 bases from V and 7 bases from J; bases unmatched to any gene: 17. CDR3 DNA sequence: TGTGCCGCCACCCACCACACAGGGGTAAGGCAGCCCCAGCATTTT. Residues: CAATHHTGVRQPQHF.

This clone was counted only a few times. The chain recombines TRBV24-1 with TRBJ2-3, with 12 bases aligning to TRBD2. This CDR3 has 18 amino acids. V shed 3 bases, J shed 4 bases, and the junction held 10 bases outside the gene matches. Looked up from germline, CDR1 is KGHDR and CDR2 is SFDVKD. Here the CDR3 reads CATSDPTLAGGLPDTQYF. The CDR3 DNA reads TGTGCCACCAGTGATCCGACCCTAGCGGGAGGGCTTCCAGATACGCAGTATTTT.

The genes are TRBV4-2 and TRBJ2-1, with a tentative D call TRBD2 (5 bases). The CDR3 sequence is 16 residues long. Germline V gene lookup returns CDR1 LGHNA and CDR2 YNFKEQ. V gave up 0 bases and J gave up 2 bases, with 11 bases separating them. CDR3 residues: CASSQDLSGTYNEQFF. For the CDR3, the DNA is TGTGCCAGCAGCCAAGATCTGAGCGGTACCTACAATGAGCAGTTCTTC.

This clone showed up many times. The chain uses TRBV27 and TRBJ2-5; D not resolved. V lost 6 bases, J lost 5 bases, and 19 bases lay in between. This CDR3 has 15 amino acids. Germline V gives CDR1 MNHEY, CDR2 SMNVEV (reference sequence). The CDR3 DNA sequence: TGTGCCAGCAGGGGTGGAATGGTCGGAGTTGAGACCCAGTACTTC. Amino acid sequence: CASRGGMVGVETQYF.

The V call is TRBV19, the J call TRBJ2-1; TRBD1 matches at 9 bases. Unmatched junction bases numbered 7, after V lost 10 bases and J lost 3 bases. Germline V CDR1 and CDR2: LNHDA, SQIVND (reference sequence). The CDR3 extends over 14 amino acids. DNA of the CDR3: TGTGCCACCAAGGGGGACAGGGTCTACAATGAGCAGTTCTTC. Translation gives CATKGDRVYNEQFF. Complete variable domain (other parts from reference TRBV19 and TRBJ2-1): DGGITQSPKYLFRKEGQNVTLSCEQNLNHDAMYWYRQDPGQGLRLIYYSQIVNDFQKGDIAEGYSVSREKKESFPLTVTSAQKNPTAFYLCATKGDRVYNEQFFGPGTRLTVL.

The chain uses TRBV5-6 and TRBJ1-1; TRBD1 matches 8 bases. V was clipped by 4 bases and J by 11 bases; unmatched bases: 7. This CDR3 is 12 amino acids long. Germline loops: CDR1 SGHDT, CDR2 YYEEEE. CDR3 in DNA: TGTGCCAGCAGCCAGGGGGCAGTGAACGCTTTCTTT. This sequence encodes CASSQGAVNAFF. Using reference TRBV5-6 and TRBJ1-1 for the parts outside the CDR3, the full variable domain is DAGVTQSPTHLIKTRGQQVTLRCSPKSGHDTVSWYQQALGQGPQFIFQYYEEEERQRGNFPDRFSGHQFPNYSSELNVNALLLGDSALYLCASSQGAVNAFFGQGTRLTVV.

The V gene is TRBV19, the J gene TRBJ2-7; the D gene is possibly TRBD1 (6 bases). There are 13 residues in the CDR3. V dropped 6 bases and J dropped 7 bases, with 16 bases sitting between them. Germline assignment: CDR1 LNHDA and CDR2 SQIVND (reference sequence). The CDR3 loop is CASSPGTPGEQYF. In nucleotides, the CDR3 is TGTGCCAGTAGCCCTGGGACACCGGGTGAGCAGTACTTC.

The V and J genes are TRBV6-1 and TRBJ2-2, with a weak D call TRBD1 (6 bases). Trimming took 6 bases from V and 7 from J, leaving 18 bases between them. This CDR3 has 15 amino acids. The germline V gene encodes CDR1 MNHNS and CDR2 SASEGT. For the CDR3, the DNA is TGTGCCAGCAGCAGTCCAGGGGCCATCGGCGGGGAGCTGTTTTTT. Protein: CASSSPGAIGGELFF.

This clone was seen only a few times. This chain joins TRBV4-2 and TRBJ2-5; D unresolved. Germline V gene data show CDR1 as LGHNA and CDR2 as YNFKEQ. Trimming cost V 7 bases and J 5 bases, with 14 bases left between them. The length of the CDR3 is 13 residues. The CDR3 loop is CASTPEPGETQYF. In nucleotides, the CDR3 is TGTGCCAGCACCCCAGAGCCCGGGGAGACCCAGTACTTC.

The CDR3 region has the DNA TGTGCCAGCCGGCAACAGGGCGGGGAAAAACTGTTTTTT. This translates into CASRQQGGEKLFF. The gene calls are TRBV7-9 and TRBJ1-4; possible D gene TRBD1, 6 bases. CDR3 length equals 13 residues. In germline, CDR1 is SEHNR, CDR2 FQNEAQ (reference sequence). Trimming cost V 8 bases and J 8 bases, with 15 bases left between them.

This clone was seen a single time. The chain is built from TRBV19 and TRBJ2-5; 9 nucleotides align to TRBD2. Germline V gene data show CDR1 as LNHDA and CDR2 as SQIVND (reference sequence). Trimming cost V 8 bases and J 2 bases; bases outside gene matches: 6. This CDR3 region has 14 residues. The CDR3 here is CASWSGGPQETQYF. CDR3 DNA: TGTGCCAGTTGGAGCGGGGGGCCTCAAGAGACCCAGTACTTC. The whole variable domain, filled in from reference TRBV19 and TRBJ2-5, reads DGGITQSPKYLFRKEGQNVTLSCEQNLNHDAMYWYRQDPGQGLRLIYYSQIVNDFQKGDIAEGYSVSREKKESFPLTVTSAQKNPTAFYLCASWSGGPQETQYFGPGTRLLVL.